This T cell receptor beta chain was captured in a study of human T cells and chemical hapten exposure. MiXCR, applied by TCRdb to the RACE reads, yields one record per CDR3 protein. The sample consists of a few hundred thousand distinct CDR3 sequences, approximately 5.1% of them appearing once. CDR1 is KGHDR and CDR2 is SFDVKD in the germline V gene. V was trimmed by 3 bases and J by 5 bases, leaving 13 bases between them. The CDR3 has 14 amino acids. Time point reported: patch test 1, 2 weeks after DPC sensitization. As to treatment: therapeutic diphenylcyclopropenone sensitization with weekly scalp DPC. RNA extraction used unfractionated whole blood as the source of total RNA. The sample holds many counts of this clonotype.

The receptor was derived from a woman between 45 and 60 years old with alopecia areata. Some clones in this sample may be carry-over from other donors' samples. The chain couples TRBV24-1 to TRBJ2-7; D possibly corresponds to TRBD2 (5 bases). The specimen was whole blood, collected in connection with sensitization to the hapten diphenylcyclopropenone (DPC). The CDR3: CATSDPPGFDEQYF. CDR3 sequence (DNA): TGTGCCACCAGTGATCCCCCGGGGTTCGACGAGCAGTACTTC.